Below are 10 T cell receptor beta chains sequenced from a single sample in a study of vaccination effects on CD4 cells after COVID-19. Generated by immunoSEQ multiplex PCR, the TCRdb table keeps only in-frame clones and is missing some. The repertoire holds more than 50,000 clones, with about 80% as singletons. ViraFEST assay sequencing came after antigen-specific CD4+ T cells were expanded with viral peptide pools. Isolating CD4+ T cells followed about 11 days of culture. Two doses of BNT162b2 or mRNA-1273 vaccine were administered to participants. What these receptors recognize is not known. Sample: CD4+ T cells from PBMCs cultured with HCoV-OC43 spike peptides, taken after COVID-19 vaccination. Subset given: HCoV-OC43 spike overlapping peptide pool stimulation. The receptors derive from a human donor who received a COVID-19 vaccine.

The chain recombines TRBV5-1 with TRBJ1-2; D is ambiguous. V lost 3 bases and J lost 7, with 19 bases in between. Germline lookup yields CDR1 SGHRS and CDR2 YFSETQ. The CDR3 totals 15 residues. CDR3 coding DNA: TGCGCCAGCAGCTCACGGACTGTCCCCCCTATTGGCTACACCTTC. Translated, it gives CASSSRTVPPIGYTF.

The chain has TRBV5-1 and TRBJ1-1; D not resolved. In germline, CDR1 is SGHRS, CDR2 YFSETQ. The CDR3 spans 14 residues. With 0 bases removed from V and 1 base from J, the gap between germline ends came to 7 bases. CDR3 nucleotides: TGCGCCAGCAGCTTGGAGGGCCAGAACACTGAAGCTTTCTTT. Translated, it gives CASSLEGQNTEAFF.

This clone has only a few counts. The chain is built from TRBV27 and TRBJ1-2, with 9 nucleotides matching TRBD1. Looked up from germline, CDR1 is MNHEY and CDR2 is SMNVEV (reference sequence). V gave up 7 bases and J gave up 4 bases; unmatched junction bases: 13. The CDR3 runs to 16 residues. CDR3 loop: CASIETGGIVGYGYTF. In DNA, the CDR3 is TGTGCCAGCATAGAGACAGGGGGGATAGTAGGCTATGGCTACACCTTC.

With regard to this clone: One end of the junction is discordant with germline, which a read error may explain. The chain is built from TRBV15 and TRBJ1-4, with 10 bases matching TRBD1. CDR3 length equals 14 residues. Germline values: CDR1 LNHNV, CDR2 YYDKDF (reference sequence). The CDR3 loop is CATSRDLPGQGKYF. DNA for the CDR3: TGTGCCACCAGCAGAGATTTACCGGGACAGGGGAAATATTTT.

The chain employs TRBV6-5 and TRBJ1-4; D is unresolved. CDR3 size: 13 residues. V shed 8 bases and J shed 5 bases, with 12 bases lying between them. The germline CDR1 and CDR2 sequences are MNHEY and SVGAGI. The DNA for the CDR3 is TGTGCCAGCGCGCGGGGATTAAATGAAAAACTGTTTTTT. Translation: CASARGLNEKLFF.

The CDR3 here is CASSPYYRESSGNTIYF. The CDR3 DNA reads TGTGCCAGCAGCCCCTACTACAGGGAAAGCTCTGGAAACACCATATATTTT. The rearrangement links TRBV5-5 to TRBJ1-3, with a tentative D call TRBD1 (6 bases). Germline CDR1 SGHKS, CDR2 YYEKEE (reference sequence). The V gene lost 4 bases and the J gene lost 0 bases, with 17 bases spanning the gap. The CDR3 has 17 residues.

The chain has TRBV28 and TRBJ1-1; the D is unclear. Trimming shortened V by 5 bases and J by 0 bases, and 13 bases separated the two germline ends. The CDR3 runs 15 residues. Germline CDR1 is MDHEN and CDR2 is SYDVKM. The DNA for the CDR3 is TGTGCCAGCAGTAGCCGGGTTCAGATGAACACTGAAGCTTTCTTT. It specifies CASSSRVQMNTEAFF.

The genes are TRBV6-1 and TRBJ2-1; D is possibly TRBD2 (6 bases). The V gene lost 2 bases and the J gene lost 9 bases, with 14 bases spanning the gap. Germline loops: CDR1 MNHNS, CDR2 SASEGT. The CDR3 runs 14 residues. CDR3 protein: CASSELIREIEQFF. Written as DNA, the CDR3 is TGTGCCAGCAGTGAACTGATTCGGGAGATTGAGCAGTTCTTC.

The V gene is TRBV7-6, the J gene TRBJ2-1; D tentatively fits TRBD1 or TRBD2 (5 bases each). Germline V gene lookup returns CDR1 SGHVS and CDR2 FNYEAQ. The CDR3 is 17 amino acids. V was clipped by 1 base and J by 1 base, with 14 bases between them. The CDR3 reads CASSLGVGGRSYNEQFF. The CDR3 DNA reads TGTGCCAGCAGCTTAGGGGTTGGGGGTAGGTCCTACAATGAGCAGTTCTTC.

J is TRBJ2-5 and V is TRBV9, with D maybe TRBD1 (5 bases). Germline CDR1 SGDLS, CDR2 YYNGEE. V was clipped by 0 bases and J by 4 bases, with 7 bases between them. This CDR3 spans 13 amino acids. This CDR3 is CASSVGGGETQYF. The CDR3 coding sequence is TGTGCCAGCAGCGTAGGGGGCGGAGAGACCCAGTACTTC.